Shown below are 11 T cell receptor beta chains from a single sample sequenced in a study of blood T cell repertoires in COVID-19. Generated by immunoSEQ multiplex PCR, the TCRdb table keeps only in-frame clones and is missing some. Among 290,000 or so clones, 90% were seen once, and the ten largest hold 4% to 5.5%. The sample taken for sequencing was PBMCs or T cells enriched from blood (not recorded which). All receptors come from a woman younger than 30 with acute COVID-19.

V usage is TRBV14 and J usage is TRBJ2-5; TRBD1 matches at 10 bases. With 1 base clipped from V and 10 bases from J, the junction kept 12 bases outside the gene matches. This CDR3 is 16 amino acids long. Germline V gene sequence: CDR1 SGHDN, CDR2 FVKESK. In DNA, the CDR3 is TGTGCCAGCAGCCAAGGGGGGACAGGGGAGCGAGAAGGCCAGTACTTC. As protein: CASSQGGTGEREGQYF.

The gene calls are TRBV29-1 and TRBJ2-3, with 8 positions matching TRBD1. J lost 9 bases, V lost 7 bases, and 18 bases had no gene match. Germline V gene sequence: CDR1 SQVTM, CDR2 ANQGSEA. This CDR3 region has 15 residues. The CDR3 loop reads CSARKDRVEARTQYF. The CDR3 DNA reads TGCAGCGCCCGAAAGGACAGGGTCGAGGCGCGGACGCAGTATTTT.

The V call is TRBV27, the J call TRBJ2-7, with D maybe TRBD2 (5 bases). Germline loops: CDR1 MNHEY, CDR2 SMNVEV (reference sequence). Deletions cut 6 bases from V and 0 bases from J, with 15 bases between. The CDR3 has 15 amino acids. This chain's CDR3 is CASSTWTPSSYEQYF. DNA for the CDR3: TGTGCCAGCAGCACCTGGACTCCCAGCTCCTACGAGCAGTACTTC.

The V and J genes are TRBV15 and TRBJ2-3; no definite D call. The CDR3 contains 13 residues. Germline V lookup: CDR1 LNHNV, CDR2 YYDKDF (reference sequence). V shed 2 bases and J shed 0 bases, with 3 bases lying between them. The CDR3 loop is CATSRTSTDTQYF. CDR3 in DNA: TGTGCCACCAGCAGAACTAGCACAGATACGCAGTATTTT.

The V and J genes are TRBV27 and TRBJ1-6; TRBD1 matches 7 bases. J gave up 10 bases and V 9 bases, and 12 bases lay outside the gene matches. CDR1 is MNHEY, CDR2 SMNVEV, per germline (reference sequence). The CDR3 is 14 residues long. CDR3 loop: CASRQGIGRSPLHF. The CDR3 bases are TGTGCCAGTAGACAGGGAATTGGCCGATCACCCCTCCACTTT.

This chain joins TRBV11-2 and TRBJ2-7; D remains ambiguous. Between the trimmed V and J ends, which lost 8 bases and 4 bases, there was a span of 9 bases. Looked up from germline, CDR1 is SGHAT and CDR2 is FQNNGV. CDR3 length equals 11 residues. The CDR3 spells CASEDFYEQYF. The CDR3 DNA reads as TGTGCCAGCGAGGATTTTTACGAGCAGTACTTC. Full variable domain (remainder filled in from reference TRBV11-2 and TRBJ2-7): EAGVAQSPRYKIIEKRQSVAFWCNPISGHATLYWYQQILGQGPKLLIQFQNNGVVDDSQLPKDRFSAERLKGVDSTLKIQPAKLEDSAVYLCASEDFYEQYFGPGTRLTVT.

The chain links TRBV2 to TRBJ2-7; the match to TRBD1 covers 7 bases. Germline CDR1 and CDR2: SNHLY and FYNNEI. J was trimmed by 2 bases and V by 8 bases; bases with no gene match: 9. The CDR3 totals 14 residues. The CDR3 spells CASCLGQDPYEQYF. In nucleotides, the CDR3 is TGTGCCAGCTGCTTAGGACAGGACCCCTACGAGCAGTACTTC.

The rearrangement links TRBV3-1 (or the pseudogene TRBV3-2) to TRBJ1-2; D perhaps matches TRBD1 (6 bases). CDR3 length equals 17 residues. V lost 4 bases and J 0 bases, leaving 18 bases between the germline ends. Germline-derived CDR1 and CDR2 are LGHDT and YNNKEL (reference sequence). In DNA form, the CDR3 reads TGTGCCAGCAGCCCCCCGCCCGGGACAACGGCTAACTATGGCTACACCTTC. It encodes CASSPPPGTTANYGYTF.

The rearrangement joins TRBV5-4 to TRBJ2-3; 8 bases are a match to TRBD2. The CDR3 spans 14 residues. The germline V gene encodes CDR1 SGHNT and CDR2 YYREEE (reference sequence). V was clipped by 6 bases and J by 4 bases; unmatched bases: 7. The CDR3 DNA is TGTGCCAGCACCCCCCGGGGGGGTGCAGATACGCAGTATTTT. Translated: CASTPRGGADTQYF.

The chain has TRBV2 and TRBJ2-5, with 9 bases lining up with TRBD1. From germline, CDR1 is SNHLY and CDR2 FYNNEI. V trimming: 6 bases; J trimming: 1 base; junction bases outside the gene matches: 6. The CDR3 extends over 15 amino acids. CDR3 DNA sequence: TGTGCCAGCAGATCGGACAGGGGCCTCCAAGAGACCCAGTACTTC. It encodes CASRSDRGLQETQYF.

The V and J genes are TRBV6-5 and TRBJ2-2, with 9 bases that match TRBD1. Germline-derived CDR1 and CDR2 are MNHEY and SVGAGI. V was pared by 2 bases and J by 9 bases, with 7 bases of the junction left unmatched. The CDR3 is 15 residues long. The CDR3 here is CASSYGTGPARELFF. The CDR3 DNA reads TGTGCCAGCAGTTACGGGACAGGGCCCGCCCGGGAGCTGTTTTTT.